Shown below are 28 T cell receptor beta chains from a single sample sequenced in a study of blood T cell repertoires in COVID-19. Sequencing was performed with immunoSEQ multiplex PCR; in TCRdb, only in-frame clones are kept and a portion is missing. The sample consists of about 140,000 clones, roughly 79% of them appearing once. Input material: peripheral blood. The receptors originated from a man between 50 and 59 years old with active or convalescent COVID-19.

This chain joins TRBV11-2 and TRBJ2-3, with a weak D call TRBD2 (6 bases). This CDR3 comprises 14 residues. The germline V and J ends were trimmed by 7 bases and 1 base, with 12 bases remaining between them. The germline V gene has CDR1 SGHAT and CDR2 FQNNGV. The CDR3 coding sequence is TGTGCCAGCAACCGACTAGTAGGCACAGATACGCAGTATTTT. It is translated as CASNRLVGTDTQYF.

The chain links TRBV28 to TRBJ1-5; the D gene is possibly TRBD1 (6 bases). The germline V gene encodes CDR1 MDHEN and CDR2 SYDVKM. CDR3 length: 17 residues. V was trimmed by 8 bases and J by 5 bases, leaving 25 bases between them. As DNA, the CDR3 is TGTGCCAGCTGTGGGGGACACGACGTGCAGGGCCATCAGCCCCAGCATTTT. Encoded protein: CASCGGHDVQGHQPQHF.

V is TRBV19 and J is TRBJ1-1; no definite D call. Germline CDR1 and CDR2: LNHDA and SQIVND (reference sequence). The CDR3 length is 14 residues. Trimming stripped 1 base from V and 4 bases from J, with 10 bases between. The CDR3 DNA reads TGTGCCAGTAGTATAGGTGAGGGTCTCACTGAAGCTTTCTTT. Amino acids: CASSIGEGLTEAFF. The variable domain in full, with the rest retrieved from reference TRBV19 and TRBJ1-1, is DGGITQSPKYLFRKEGQNVTLSCEQNLNHDAMYWYRQDPGQGLRLIYYSQIVNDFQKGDIAEGYSVSREKKESFPLTVTSAQKNPTAFYLCASSIGEGLTEAFFGQGTRLTVV.

The rearrangement links TRBV10-1 to TRBJ2-7; 13 nucleotides line up with TRBD2. Unmatched junction bases numbered 5, after V lost 3 bases and J lost 6 bases. The germline CDR1 and CDR2 sequences are WNHNN and SYGVQD (reference sequence). The CDR3 spans 15 residues. The CDR3 coding sequence is TGCGCCAGCAGTGATCGGACTAGCGGGAGCTCCGAGCAGTACTTC. Translation gives CASSDRTSGSSEQYF.

The gene calls are TRBV6-5 and TRBJ2-3, with D perhaps matching TRBD2 (5 bases). Germline V lookup: CDR1 MNHEY, CDR2 SVGAGI. The CDR3 has 15 residues. V gave up 7 bases and J gave up 0 bases, with 14 bases separating them. CDR3 residues: CASKGVRGSTDTQYF. CDR3 nucleotide sequence: TGTGCCAGCAAGGGCGTCCGAGGGAGCACAGATACGCAGTATTTT.

The chain joins TRBV2 to TRBJ2-2; D perhaps matches TRBD1 (5 bases). The germline V gene has CDR1 SNHLY and CDR2 FYNNEI. The CDR3 consists of 14 residues. Between the trimmed V and J ends, which lost 5 bases and 0 bases, there was a span of 7 bases. The CDR3 is CASSLTANTGELFF. As DNA, the CDR3 is TGTGCCAGCAGTCTGACAGCGAACACCGGGGAGCTGTTTTTT.

The V and J genes are TRBV9 and TRBJ1-1, with 8 bases aligning to TRBD1. The V segment lost 7 bases and the J segment 3 bases; nucleotides outside the gene matches: 11. From germline, CDR1 is SGDLS and CDR2 YYNGEE. CDR3 size: 15 residues. The CDR3 region is CASQPIQGGDTEAFF. The DNA of the CDR3 is TGTGCCAGCCAACCTATACAGGGGGGGGACACTGAAGCTTTCTTT.

This rearrangement joins TRBV9 to TRBJ2-6; 10 nucleotides match TRBD1. Germline V gene lookup returns CDR1 SGDLS and CDR2 YYNGEE. This CDR3 is built from 18 residues. J was trimmed by 0 bases and V by 2 bases; bases with no gene match: 5. Written as DNA, the CDR3 is TGTGCCAGCAGCGTGGGACAGGGGCTTAACTCTGGGGCCAACGTCCTGACTTTC. It translates to CASSVGQGLNSGANVLTF.

This clone was seen just once. The V call is TRBV15, the J call TRBJ1-2; D is perhaps TRBD1 (5 bases). V was trimmed by 3 bases and J by 2 bases, leaving 16 bases between them. The germline CDR1 and CDR2 sequences are LNHNV and YYDKDF (reference sequence). This CDR3 is 16 amino acids long. CDR3 residues: CATSRSGTQGNYGYTF. The CDR3 DNA reads TGTGCCACCAGCAGGTCGGGTACGCAGGGCAACTATGGCTACACCTTC.

The chain carries TRBV28 and TRBJ2-7; 7 bases are a match to TRBD1. The CDR3 covers 15 residues. V shed 5 bases and J 2 bases; nucleotides not matched to a gene: 9. CDR1 MDHEN and CDR2 SYDVKM come from the germline V gene. CDR3 coding DNA: TGTGCCAGCAGTCCCCCGGGACAGCAAACCTACGAGCAGTACTTC. Translated, it gives CASSPPGQQTYEQYF.

This rearrangement joins TRBV11-2 to TRBJ1-4; 7 bases map to TRBD1. Germline assignment: CDR1 SGHAT and CDR2 FQNNGV. V dropped 7 bases and J dropped 4; count of bases not matched to a gene: 6. The CDR3 runs to 14 residues. In nucleotides, the CDR3 is TGTGCCAGCAAGGGGGGACAGCTTAATGAAAAACTGTTTTTT. This codes for CASKGGQLNEKLFF.

The genes are TRBV6-2 or TRBV6-3 and TRBJ2-7; 11 nucleotides line up with TRBD2. Trimming cost V 2 bases and J 5 bases; bases outside gene matches: 8. The CDR3 spans 16 residues. The germline gives CDR1 MNHEY, CDR2 SVGEGT. The CDR3 DNA reads TGTGCCAGCAGTTACATCCAACTAGCGGGAGAGGACGAGCAGTACTTC. Protein product: CASSYIQLAGEDEQYF.

The gene calls are TRBV19 and TRBJ1-5; possible D gene TRBD1, 5 bases. The germline V gene has CDR1 LNHDA and CDR2 SQIVND (reference sequence). V lost 9 bases to trimming and J lost 2 bases, with 17 bases between them. The CDR3 spans 15 residues. The CDR3 coding sequence is TGTGCCAGCAAACCGGGACTTATTGGCAATCAGCCCCAGCATTTT. This translates into CASKPGLIGNQPQHF.

The chain combines TRBV15 with TRBJ2-7, with TRBD2 matching over 7 bases. The germline V gene has CDR1 LNHNV and CDR2 YYDKDF (reference sequence). Trimming took 5 bases from V and 5 from J; bases not matched to a gene: 6. The CDR3 contains 13 residues. CDR3 amino acids: CATSPGRYNEQYF. The CDR3 nucleotides are TGTGCCACCAGCCCCGGGAGGTACAACGAGCAGTACTTC.

V is TRBV29-1 and J is TRBJ2-7; D is perhaps TRBD1 (5 bases). The CDR3 extends over 12 amino acids. Deletions cut 3 bases from V and 5 bases from J, with 11 bases between. Germline-derived CDR1 and CDR2 are SQVTM and ANQGSEA. CDR3: CSVDRGADEQYF. The DNA for the CDR3 is TGCAGCGTTGATCGTGGGGCGGACGAGCAGTACTTC.

As concerns this clone: Distinct nucleotide sequences in the sample also encode this CDR3. The rearrangement uses TRBV27 and TRBJ1-1; 8 nucleotides agree with TRBD1. Germline values: CDR1 MNHEY, CDR2 SMNVEV (reference sequence). CDR3 length: 14 amino acids. V gave up 6 bases and J gave up 5 bases; unmatched junction bases: 8. The CDR3 region is CASSLDRGRTEAFF. CDR3 DNA sequence: TGTGCCAGCAGCCTTGACAGGGGTCGGACTGAAGCTTTCTTT.

This chain links TRBV6-5 with TRBJ2-3; TRBD2 matches at 11 bases. The germline gives CDR1 MNHEY, CDR2 SVGAGI. V trimming: 7 bases; J trimming: 3 bases; junction bases outside the gene matches: 3. The CDR3 length is 14 residues. Here the CDR3 reads CASKVAGGTDTQYF. In DNA form, the CDR3 reads TGTGCCAGCAAAGTAGCGGGAGGGACAGATACGCAGTATTTT.

V is TRBV7-9 and J is TRBJ2-4; 7 bases are a match to TRBD2. Unmatched junction bases numbered 5, after V lost 0 bases and J lost 9 bases. This CDR3 has 14 amino acids. Germline V lookup: CDR1 SEHNR, CDR2 FQNEAQ (reference sequence). This CDR3 reads CASSLAGRGGIQYF. Here the CDR3 DNA reads TGTGCCAGCAGCTTAGCAGGGAGGGGAGGCATTCAGTACTTC.

This sequence joins TRBV4-1 and TRBJ2-3; unclear D gene. The CDR3 spans 15 residues. The V end lost 0 bases, the J end lost 1 base, and 8 bases lay between the germline ends. CDR1 is MGHRA and CDR2 is YSYEKL in the germline V gene. The CDR3 loop reads CASSQDRVGTDTQYF. CDR3 nucleotide sequence: TGCGCCAGCAGCCAAGATCGGGTAGGCACAGATACGCAGTATTTT.

The chain couples TRBV27 to TRBJ2-5, with 7 bases fitting TRBD2. The V gene end was trimmed by 3 bases and the J gene end by 3 bases; junction bases not matched to a gene: 4. CDR1 is MNHEY, CDR2 SMNVEV, per germline (reference sequence). The CDR3 is 14 amino acids. The chain's CDR3 is CASSLVAGEETQYF. The CDR3 nucleotides are TGTGCCAGCAGTTTGGTTGCGGGAGAAGAGACCCAGTACTTC.

This chain uses TRBV27 with TRBJ1-5, with a weak D call TRBD1 (5 bases). The CDR3 has 19 residues. CDR1 is MNHEY and CDR2 is SMNVEV in the germline V gene (reference sequence). The V end lost 4 bases, the J end lost 1 base, and 23 bases lay between the germline ends. The CDR3 nucleotides read TGTGCCAGCAGTTCAACCCCTCAATTGGGGGGAGCGAGCAATCAGCCCCAGCATTTT. It is translated as CASSSTPQLGGASNQPQHF.

The gene calls are TRBV24-1 and TRBJ1-5, with D perhaps TRBD1 (6 bases). Trimming left V 4 bases short and J 6 bases short, with 12 bases between. The germline CDR1 and CDR2 sequences are KGHDR and SFDVKD. The CDR3 contains 14 residues. The CDR3 bases are TGTGCCACCAGTGACTGGGGACAAGGTCAGCCCCAGCATTTT. This translates into CATSDWGQGQPQHF.

This clone was seen more than once but under ten times. The chain links TRBV28 to TRBJ2-5; a weak D match, TRBD1 (5 bases). Germline V gene data show CDR1 as MDHEN and CDR2 as SYDVKM. This CDR3 has 15 residues. V dropped 5 bases and J dropped 5 bases, with 18 bases sitting between them. The CDR3 sequence is CASSEPKGPRETQYF. The CDR3 nucleotides read TGTGCCAGCAGTGAGCCAAAGGGGCCGAGGGAGACCCAGTACTTC.

This clone was counted once. The rearrangement joins TRBV5-1 to TRBJ2-7; the match to TRBD2 covers 10 bases. CDR3 length equals 15 residues. The germline V gene has CDR1 SGHRS and CDR2 YFSETQ. V gave up 1 base and J gave up 0 bases; unmatched junction bases: 1. CDR3 sequence: CASSLTSGVSYEQYF. DNA for the CDR3: TGCGCCAGCAGCTTGACTAGCGGGGTCTCCTACGAGCAGTACTTC. Based on the CDR3 plus reference TRBV5-1 and TRBJ2-7, the full variable domain is KAGVTQTPRYLIKTRGQQVTLSCSPISGHRSVSWYQQTPGQGLQFLFEYFSETQRNKGNFPGRFSGRQFSNSRSEMNVSTLELGDSALYLCASSLTSGVSYEQYFGPGTRLTVT.

This sequence joins TRBV10-3 and TRBJ2-1; TRBD2 is a possible D gene (5 bases). The germline V gene has CDR1 ENHRY and CDR2 SYGVKD. The CDR3 covers 14 residues. Trimming left V 6 bases short and J 5 bases short, with 14 bases between. The CDR3 is CAISGGLDDNEQFF. CDR3 DNA: TGTGCCATCAGCGGAGGACTGGACGACAATGAGCAGTTCTTC.

The chain uses TRBV28 and TRBJ1-5, with a possible D match to TRBD1 (5 bases). Germline V gene lookup returns CDR1 MDHEN and CDR2 SYDVKM. The length of the CDR3 is 15 residues. V lost 5 bases and J 0 bases, leaving 11 bases between the germline ends. CDR3 sequence (DNA): TGTGCCAGCAGTGTCTACAGGAATAGCAATCAGCCCCAGCATTTT. Translating it yields CASSVYRNSNQPQHF.

This clone has a handful of counts. The gene calls are TRBV4-1 and TRBJ1-5, with TRBD1 as a possible D gene (6 bases). V was trimmed by 4 bases and J by 4 bases, leaving 14 bases between them. Germline CDR1 reads MGHRA; CDR2 reads YSYEKL. This CDR3 is built from 15 residues. Here the CDR3 DNA reads TGCGCCAGCAGCCTCTTCTCAGACAGGAATCAGCCCCAGCATTTT. The encoded protein is CASSLFSDRNQPQHF.

The V and J genes are TRBV24-1 and TRBJ1-2, with 7 bases fitting TRBD1. The germline CDR1 and CDR2 sequences are KGHDR and SFDVKD. V shed 3 bases and J 1 base; nucleotides not matched to a gene: 4. The CDR3 runs 15 residues. This CDR3 reads CATSDTHRGNYGYTF. In nucleotides, the CDR3 is TGTGCCACCAGTGATACACACAGGGGTAACTATGGCTACACCTTC.